This entry is about one T cell receptor (beta chain). Its antigen is currently not known. Base quality data are lacking; no much larger clone is found one base away. Each collaborating institution followed its own protocols to collect whole blood in K2EDTA tubes. For TCRbeta analysis, collaborator samples were shipped as frozen whole blood, as isolated PBMCs, or as DNA extracted from either sample type. The immunoSEQ Assay, a bias-controlled multiplex PCR, was used to amplify TCRbeta CDR3 regions from genomic DNA. Concerning the study's data processing: The number of nucleated cells in each sample was estimated from the amplification of reference gene primers within the assay. To quantify the absolute abundance of each unique TCRbeta CDR3 rearrangement, sequence reads were collapsed and filtered. Productive Simpson clonality was computed per sample as the square root of Simpson's diversity index over productive rearrangements. TCRdb took this table from immuneACCESS and kept in-frame rearrangements with V and J called. Such tables lack part of the clones; where checked against another copy, unresolved V genes explain under half of the gap, and the rest is unexplained. The V and J calls and clone size are taken from that table; D and trimming were inferred from the DNA. Here the sample has around 130,000 clones; roughly four fifths occur a single time. The top ten constitute 9.5% to 15% of the sample.

These data are taken from a study of blood T cell repertoires in COVID-19 (dated by TCRdb to about 2020). Regarding the complete study: The collaborator samples originated in the United States, Italy and Spain and spanned the acute and convalescent phases of COVID-19. The material from the prospective study consisted of cDNA or gDNA derived from T cells, B-cell-depleted T cells, or PBMCs. The sample metadata nearly always contained a de-identified subject ID, COVID-19 status, age in years and sex. Where available, HLA class I and class II types were obtained from metadata supplied by the sample provider rather than from assay-based typing. The dataset comprised deeply sampled blood TCRbeta repertoires from subjects exposed to, actively infected with, or recovered from COVID-19. Samples came from the ongoing ImmuneRACE study (first 160 participants) plus 1,254 subjects from 6 global collaborators. A freely available public database, intended as a resource for researchers studying the immune response to SARS-CoV-2, is where the repertoires were released. On the study overall, not on this receptor specifically: The amount of clinical and demographic metadata varied by source and participant and was provided uncurated.

The germline V gene specifies SGHRS as CDR1 and YFSETQ as CDR2. The CDR3 measures 17 amino acids from cysteine to phenylalanine. Only the CDR3 portion is preserved as DNA: 51 bases, with reading frame beginning at the first base. V drops 7 bases and J drops 0 bases, leaving 19 bases in between. This clonotype was sampled from a human donor in a cohort sampled during active COVID-19. The chain joins TRBV5-1 to TRBJ2-2, and TRBD1 may be the D gene, going by 6 matching bases. Sequencing was done on a sample of peripheral blood. The CDR3 corresponds to CASSKGQPNANTGELFF. The sequenced DNA is TGCGCCAGCTCCAAAGGACAGCCAAACGCGAACACCGGGGAGCTGTTTTTT.